Shown below are 9 T cell receptor beta chains from a single sample sequenced in a study of T cell changes during pregnancy in multiple sclerosis. This table comes from immunoSEQ multiplex PCR, and its TCRdb copy is limited to in-frame clones, with some not included. The table includes approximately 92,000 clones, 80% to 95% detected once. This material consisted of peripheral blood, taken after pregnancy. These TCRs come from a female donor with multiple sclerosis, enrolled in a pregnancy study.

This clone is a singleton in its sample. The J gene is TRBJ2-7, the V gene TRBV19, with D perhaps TRBD1 (6 bases). The CDR3 is 15 amino acids. Looked up from germline, CDR1 is LNHDA and CDR2 is SQIVND (reference sequence). V lost 5 bases to trimming and J lost 4 bases, with 18 bases between them. The CDR3 region is CASSGGSGHLYEQYF. The DNA of the CDR3 is TGTGCCAGTAGTGGCGGGTCGGGACACCTTTACGAGCAGTACTTC.

This clone was detected only a few times. The chain couples TRBV11-2 to TRBJ1-3; D is perhaps TRBD1 (5 bases). CDR1 is SGHAT, CDR2 FQNNGV, per germline. Trimming stripped 5 bases from V and 0 bases from J, with 14 bases between. The CDR3 consists of 16 residues. CDR3 DNA: TGTGCCAGCAGCCTCTCGACAGCGTCCTCTGGAAACACCATATATTTT. As protein: CASSLSTASSGNTIYF.

The chain links TRBV7-9 to TRBJ2-7; 12 bases agree with TRBD2. The CDR3 runs to 18 residues. The ends lost 4 bases at V and 3 bases at J; junction bases unmatched: 13. CDR1 and CDR2 from the germline V gene are SEHNR and FQNEAQ (reference sequence). The CDR3 nucleotides read TGTGCCAGCAGCTCTAGCGGGAGGGCCACCGGGTCCATCTACGAGCAGTACTTC. This sequence encodes CASSSSGRATGSIYEQYF.

The chain joins TRBV18 to TRBJ1-1, with 7 bases aligning to TRBD1. The junction had 13 bases not matched to a gene; V was cut back by 3 bases and J by 6 bases. Germline CDR1 KGHSH, CDR2 LQKENI. This CDR3 is 16 amino acids long. The CDR3 spells CASSPTGSGVRAEAFF. The CDR3 DNA follows: TGTGCCAGCTCACCGACAGGGAGTGGGGTTAGGGCTGAAGCTTTCTTT.

The rearrangement uses TRBV5-1 and TRBJ2-3, with TRBD2 identical over 7 bases. This CDR3 region has 15 residues. Germline V gene lookup returns CDR1 SGHRS and CDR2 YFSETQ. Losses at the gene ends were 3 bases for V and 4 bases for J; bases not matched to a gene: 8. DNA for the CDR3: TGCGCCAGCAGCTGGACGCCTAGCGGATCAGATACGCAGTATTTT. The encoded protein is CASSWTPSGSDTQYF.

The rearrangement joins TRBV29-1 to TRBJ2-7; 9 positions match TRBD1. Germline trimming cut 4 bases from V and 3 bases from J; bases unmatched to any gene: 10. Germline V gives CDR1 SQVTM, CDR2 ANQGSEA. The CDR3 spans 15 residues. Here the CDR3 reads CSVVPGQGSLYEQYF. Here the CDR3 DNA reads TGCAGCGTTGTACCGGGACAGGGTAGTCTCTACGAGCAGTACTTC.

The chain is built from TRBV5-4 and TRBJ1-2, with TRBD1 matching 7 bases. In germline, CDR1 is SGHNT, CDR2 YYREEE (reference sequence). V dropped 0 bases and J dropped 8; count of bases not matched to a gene: 16. The CDR3 runs 17 residues. DNA of the CDR3: TGTGCCAGCAGCTTGGCCGGGACAGTTTCCCCGTCGGTCGGCTACACCTTC. Translating it yields CASSLAGTVSPSVGYTF.

This rearrangement joins TRBV5-4 to TRBJ2-3; 11 bases are a match to TRBD2. V dropped 0 bases and J dropped 0; count of bases not matched to a gene: 6. CDR1 and CDR2 (germline): SGHNT, YYREEE (reference sequence). The length of the CDR3 is 18 residues. The CDR3 DNA reads TGTGCCAGCAGCTTGGCCAGGAGGACTAGCGGGAGCACAGATACGCAGTATTTT. This codes for CASSLARRTSGSTDTQYF.

The V call is TRBV7-8, the J call TRBJ1-5, with D maybe TRBD1 (5 bases). CDR3 length: 16 amino acids. V gave up 2 bases and J gave up 6 bases, with 17 bases separating them. Germline values: CDR1 SGHVS, CDR2 FQNEAQ. Here the CDR3 DNA reads TGTGCCAGCAGCTTAATGAGAACTGGGGGGAGTCAGCCCCAGCATTTT. Translation: CASSLMRTGGSQPQHF.